This entry lists 25 T cell receptor beta chains sequenced from one sample in a study of cytomegalovirus exposure and HLA in healthy donors. The method was immunoSEQ multiplex PCR; TCRdb's version includes in-frame clones alone and lacks a portion of them. The sample records approximately 170,000 clones, about 90% being singletons. Sequencing was done on a sample of PBMCs. These receptors were taken from a woman between 18 and 29 years old in good health and CMV-seropositive.

The CDR3 loop is CASSKIRGPLSGANVLTF. In DNA form, the CDR3 reads TGTGCCAGCAGCAAGATCAGGGGACCCCTCTCTGGGGCCAACGTCCTGACTTTC. This chain uses TRBV11-2 with TRBJ2-6, with a weak D call TRBD1 (6 bases). V was pared by 5 bases and J by 0 bases, with 17 bases between. The CDR3 has 18 residues. CDR1 and CDR2 (germline): SGHAT, FQNNGV.

The V gene is TRBV7-8, the J gene TRBJ1-1, with 7 bases aligning to TRBD1. Trimming cost V 3 bases and J 11 bases; bases outside gene matches: 12. CDR3 length: 14 residues. Germline V gene sequence: CDR1 SGHVS, CDR2 FQNEAQ. The CDR3 spells CASSLAMTGSTAFF. The CDR3 DNA sequence: TGTGCCAGCAGCTTGGCGATGACAGGGTCCACGGCTTTCTTT.

As regards this clone: This specimen includes other DNA sequences encoding the same CDR3. The chain carries TRBV18 and TRBJ1-4; D might be TRBD1 (5 bases). Trimming removed 1 base at V and 3 bases at J, with 9 bases between. The CDR3 consists of 15 residues. Germline V gene lookup returns CDR1 KGHSH and CDR2 LQKENI. This chain's CDR3 is CASSPRTGSNEKLFF. The CDR3 coding sequence is TGTGCCAGCTCACCACGAACAGGCTCTAATGAAAAACTGTTTTTT.

This chain uses TRBV19 with TRBJ2-7, with unresolved D. Trimming removed 1 base at V and 6 bases at J, with 10 bases between. Per the germline V gene, CDR1 is LNHDA and CDR2 is SQIVND (reference sequence). The CDR3 has 13 amino acids. The CDR3 protein is CASSIVAGSEQYF. CDR3 coding DNA: TGTGCCAGTAGTATAGTCGCAGGTTCCGAGCAGTACTTC. Based on the CDR3 plus reference TRBV19 and TRBJ2-7, the full variable domain is DGGITQSPKYLFRKEGQNVTLSCEQNLNHDAMYWYRQDPGQGLRLIYYSQIVNDFQKGDIAEGYSVSREKKESFPLTVTSAQKNPTAFYLCASSIVAGSEQYFGPGTRLTVT.

The chain combines TRBV19 with TRBJ2-2, with TRBD2 matching over 8 bases. There are 16 residues in the CDR3. Losses at the gene ends were 3 bases for V and 5 bases for J; bases not matched to a gene: 8. Germline V gene sequence: CDR1 LNHDA, CDR2 SQIVND (reference sequence). CDR3 amino acids: CASSMSLGTRTGELFF. The CDR3 region has the DNA TGTGCCAGTAGTATGTCTTTGGGGACTAGGACCGGGGAGCTGTTTTTT.

This chain connects TRBV13 to TRBJ1-2; D is undetermined. The germline gives CDR1 PRHDT, CDR2 FYEKMQ (reference sequence). The CDR3 contains 13 residues. The ends were cut back, 1 base at V and 8 bases at J, with 11 bases in the middle. DNA for the CDR3: TGTGCCAGCAGCTTAGAGAGGGTCTCCGGCTACACCTTC. Residues: CASSLERVSGYTF.

This chain connects TRBV6-6 to TRBJ1-5, with 8 nucleotides matching TRBD1. The CDR3 contains 15 residues. Germline loops: CDR1 MNHNY, CDR2 SVGAGI (reference sequence). Trimming took 2 bases from V and 3 from J; bases not matched to a gene: 3. This CDR3 is CASSYADRANQPQHF. CDR3 DNA sequence: TGTGCCAGCAGTTACGCGGACAGGGCCAATCAGCCCCAGCATTTT.

This chain connects TRBV6-5 to TRBJ2-5; D is possibly TRBD1 (6 bases). CDR1 is MNHEY and CDR2 is SVGAGI in the germline V gene. Trimming pared 6 bases from V and 5 bases from J, leaving 16 bases between. The CDR3 consists of 14 residues. The CDR3 DNA is TGTGCCAGCAGCCTACAGGGCCCCTCTGAGACCCAGTACTTC. Translating it yields CASSLQGPSETQYF.

V usage is TRBV25-1 and J usage is TRBJ2-5, with D tentatively TRBD1 (6 bases). The CDR3 runs to 16 residues. Between the trimmed V and J ends, which lost 5 bases and 1 base, there was a span of 17 bases. The germline gives CDR1 MGHDK, CDR2 SYGVNS. CDR3 nucleotides: TGTGCCAGCAGTATACAGGGCTCCTTGGGCCAAGAGACCCAGTACTTC. It codes for CASSIQGSLGQETQYF. The whole variable domain, filled in from reference TRBV25-1 and TRBJ2-5, reads EADIYQTPRYLVIGTGKKITLECSQTMGHDKMYWYQQDPGMELHLIHYSYGVNSTEKGDLSSESTVSRIRTEHFPLTLESARPSHTSQYLCASSIQGSLGQETQYFGPGTRLLVL.

The gene calls are TRBV27 and TRBJ2-7; 9 nucleotides agree with TRBD1. Germline CDR1 MNHEY, CDR2 SMNVEV (reference sequence). The CDR3 is 15 amino acids. J lost 5 bases, V lost 4 bases, and 9 bases had no gene match. This CDR3 is CASSSRDRAHHEQYF. In DNA form, the CDR3 reads TGTGCCAGCAGTTCCCGGGACAGGGCACACCACGAGCAGTACTTC.

The genes are TRBV7-8 and TRBJ1-4, with no clear D. The CDR3 has 13 residues. Trimming removed 3 bases at V and 7 bases at J, with 9 bases between. Germline CDR1 reads SGHVS; CDR2 reads FQNEAQ. CDR3 amino acids: CASSLRVGEKLFF. The CDR3 DNA reads TGTGCCAGCAGCTTGAGGGTTGGTGAAAAACTGTTTTTT.

V and J are TRBV11-2 and TRBJ1-2; D remains ambiguous. Trimming left V 0 bases short and J 5 bases short, with 16 bases between. This CDR3 has 16 residues. Per the germline V gene, CDR1 is SGHAT and CDR2 is FQNNGV. CDR3 region: CASSLDRSKANYGYTF. The CDR3 DNA follows: TGTGCCAGCAGCTTAGATCGGAGTAAAGCGAATTATGGCTACACCTTC. Filled out from reference TRBV11-2 and TRBJ1-2, the complete variable domain reads EAGVAQSPRYKIIEKRQSVAFWCNPISGHATLYWYQQILGQGPKLLIQFQNNGVVDDSQLPKDRFSAERLKGVDSTLKIQPAKLEDSAVYLCASSLDRSKANYGYTFGSGTRLTVV.

The chain uses TRBV2 and TRBJ2-5; TRBD1 matches 12 bases. The ends lost 6 bases at V and 4 bases at J; junction bases unmatched: 6. The CDR3 loop spans 15 amino acids. In germline, CDR1 is SNHLY, CDR2 FYNNEI. This CDR3 reads CASRLRDRGLETQYF. Here the CDR3 DNA reads TGTGCCAGCAGACTCCGGGACAGGGGGCTAGAGACCCAGTACTTC.

This chain connects TRBV4-2 to TRBJ2-7, with TRBD1 matching over 8 bases. The CDR3 length is 15 residues. Germline V CDR1 and CDR2: LGHNA, YNFKEQ. Losses at the gene ends were 4 bases for V and 1 base for J; bases not matched to a gene: 6. CDR3 loop: CASSPTDRGSYEQYF. The CDR3 DNA reads TGTGCCAGCAGCCCTACAGACAGGGGATCCTACGAGCAGTACTTC.

V is TRBV7-2 and J is TRBJ2-5, with 7 bases fitting TRBD1. V lost 3 bases to trimming and J lost 2 bases; unmatched junction nucleotides: 6. The germline V gene encodes CDR1 SGHTA and CDR2 FQGNSA. The CDR3 spans 15 residues. CDR3: CASSFDRALQETQYF. The DNA of the CDR3 is TGTGCCAGCAGCTTTGACAGGGCCCTACAAGAGACCCAGTACTTC.

The chain recombines TRBV6-5 with TRBJ2-7, with 8 bases identical to TRBD2. V shed 2 bases and J 5 bases; nucleotides not matched to a gene: 5. From germline, CDR1 is MNHEY and CDR2 SVGAGI. The CDR3 is 14 amino acids. CDR3 amino acids: CASSYTGGRHEQYF. For the CDR3, the DNA is TGTGCCAGCAGTTACACGGGAGGGCGCCACGAGCAGTACTTC.

The rearrangement joins TRBV10-3 to TRBJ1-1, with 7 bases matching TRBD1. This CDR3 region has 17 residues. Germline CDR1 and CDR2: ENHRY and SYGVKD. J was trimmed by 3 bases and V by 7 bases; bases with no gene match: 17. DNA of the CDR3: TGTGCCATCACTATATCACAGGGGCTAGATCGTTACACTGAAGCTTTCTTT. It codes for CAITISQGLDRYTEAFF.

The V gene is TRBV18, the J gene TRBJ2-5; D might be TRBD2 (5 bases). In germline, CDR1 is KGHSH, CDR2 LQKENI. Trimming pared 3 bases from V and 3 bases from J, leaving 17 bases between. The CDR3 spans 16 residues. The chain's CDR3 is CASSPRQWELEETQYF. CDR3 DNA: TGTGCCAGCTCACCCAGACAATGGGAACTAGAAGAGACCCAGTACTTC. Together with reference TRBV18 and TRBJ2-5, the CDR3 gives the full variable domain: NAGVMQNPRHLVRRRGQEARLRCSPMKGHSHVYWYRQLPEEGLKFMVYLQKENIIDESGMPKERFSAEFPKEGPSILRIQQVVRGDSAAYFCASSPRQWELEETQYFGPGTRLLVL.

V is TRBV19 and J is TRBJ1-5; the D is unclear. In germline, CDR1 is LNHDA, CDR2 SQIVND (reference sequence). Trimming cost V 9 bases and J 0 bases, with 12 bases left between them. The length of the CDR3 is 14 residues. CDR3 bases: TGTGCCAGCCAGGCACAGTATAGCAATCAGCCCCAGCATTTT. Its protein is CASQAQYSNQPQHF.

The V call is TRBV4-2, the J call TRBJ2-1; 11 bases are a match to TRBD2. The trim removed 3 bases at V and 4 bases at J, leaving 8 bases unmatched. The CDR3 totals 17 residues. Germline loops: CDR1 LGHNA, CDR2 YNFKEQ. The CDR3 loop reads CASSQDFSGGAYNEQFF. Written as DNA, the CDR3 is TGTGCCAGCAGCCAGGACTTTAGCGGGGGGGCTTACAATGAGCAGTTCTTC.

The rearrangement joins TRBV18 to TRBJ2-7; TRBD2 aligns across 7 bases. Germline lookup yields CDR1 KGHSH and CDR2 LQKENI. The CDR3 sequence is 15 residues long. J gave up 5 bases and V 3 bases, and 10 bases lay outside the gene matches. CDR3 DNA: TGTGCCAGCTCACCTTTTGACAGCGGGACCCACGAGCAGTACTTC. It yields the protein CASSPFDSGTHEQYF.

The rearrangement uses TRBV13 and TRBJ1-2; possibly TRBD1 for D (6 bases). Germline V lookup: CDR1 PRHDT, CDR2 FYEKMQ (reference sequence). CDR3 length equals 14 residues. The V end was cut by 4 bases, the J end by 4 bases, with 13 bases between. The CDR3 DNA sequence: TGTGCCAGCAGCTCAGGACAGTCACTCTATGGCTACACCTTC. It yields the protein CASSSGQSLYGYTF.

The chain couples TRBV27 to TRBJ1-1; D perhaps matches TRBD1 (5 bases). The CDR3 is made up of 12 amino acids. The V end lost 11 bases, the J end lost 6 bases, and 16 bases lay between the germline ends. The germline CDR1 and CDR2 sequences are MNHEY and SMNVEV (reference sequence). CDR3 amino acids: CAAGIRDSEAFF. CDR3 DNA sequence: TGTGCCGCCGGGATTCGGGACTCTGAAGCTTTCTTT.

The rearrangement joins TRBV7-6 to TRBJ2-5; D uncertain. The V end lost 1 base, the J end lost 5 bases, and 8 bases lay between the germline ends. This CDR3 is built from 13 residues. The V gene's germline CDR1 is SGHVS and CDR2 FNYEAQ. The CDR3: CASSLGFGETQYF. DNA for the CDR3: TGTGCCAGCAGCTTAGGGTTCGGGGAGACCCAGTACTTC.

The genes are TRBV5-5 and TRBJ1-2; 8 bases are shared with TRBD1. Germline trimming cut 1 base from V and 8 bases from J; bases unmatched to any gene: 4. The CDR3 has 13 amino acids. Germline-derived CDR1 and CDR2 are SGHKS and YYEKEE (reference sequence). The CDR3 nucleotides are TGTGCCAGCAGCTTGTCAGGGGGCGCGGGCTACACCTTC. This sequence encodes CASSLSGGAGYTF.